The sample holds one count of the clone carrying this TCR beta chain. The junction shows a germline mismatch at one end, possibly a read error. Using immunoSEQ multiplex PCR, the repertoire was profiled, and TCRdb retains in-frame clones only, with some absent. The data show approximately 210,000 clones, around 80% seen once. The record originates from a study of blood T cell repertoires in COVID-19. Study-wide background: The cDNA or gDNA used as material had been derived from T cells, B-cell-depleted T cells, or PBMCs.

The sample taken for sequencing was peripheral blood. This clonotype originated in an elderly woman with COVID-19, enrolled during active disease.

The CDR3 loop is CASSRKDPLSAF. The CDR3 bases are TGTGCCAGCTCTCGGAAGGACCCCCTTAGCGCCTTC. This chain uses TRBV12-3 or TRBV12-4 with TRBJ1-2; D remains ambiguous. This CDR3 has 12 residues.